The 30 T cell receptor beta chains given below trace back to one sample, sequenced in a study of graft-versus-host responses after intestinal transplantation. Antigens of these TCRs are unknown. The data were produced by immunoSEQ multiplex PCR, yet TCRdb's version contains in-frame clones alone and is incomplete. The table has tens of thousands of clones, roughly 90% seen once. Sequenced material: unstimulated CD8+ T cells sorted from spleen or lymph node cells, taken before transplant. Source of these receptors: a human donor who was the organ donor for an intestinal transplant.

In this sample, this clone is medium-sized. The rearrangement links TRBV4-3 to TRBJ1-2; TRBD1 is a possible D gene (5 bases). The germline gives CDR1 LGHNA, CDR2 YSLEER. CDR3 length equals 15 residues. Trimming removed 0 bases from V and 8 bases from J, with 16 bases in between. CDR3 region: CASSQDWQGVEGYTF. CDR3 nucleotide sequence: TGCGCCAGCAGCCAAGATTGGCAAGGGGTGGAGGGCTACACCTTC.

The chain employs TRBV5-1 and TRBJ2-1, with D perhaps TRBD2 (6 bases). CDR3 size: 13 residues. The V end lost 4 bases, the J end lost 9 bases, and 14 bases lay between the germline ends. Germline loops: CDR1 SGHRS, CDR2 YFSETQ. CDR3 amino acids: CASSLGTSREQFF. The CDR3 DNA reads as TGCGCCAGCAGCCTCGGTACTAGCCGTGAGCAGTTCTTC.

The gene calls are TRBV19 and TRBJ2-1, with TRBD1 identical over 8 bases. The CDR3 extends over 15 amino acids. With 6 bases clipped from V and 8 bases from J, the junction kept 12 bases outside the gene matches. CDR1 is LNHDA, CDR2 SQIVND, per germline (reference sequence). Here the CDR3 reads CASSPETGAWYEQFF. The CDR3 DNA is TGTGCCAGTAGCCCGGAGACAGGGGCCTGGTATGAGCAGTTCTTC.

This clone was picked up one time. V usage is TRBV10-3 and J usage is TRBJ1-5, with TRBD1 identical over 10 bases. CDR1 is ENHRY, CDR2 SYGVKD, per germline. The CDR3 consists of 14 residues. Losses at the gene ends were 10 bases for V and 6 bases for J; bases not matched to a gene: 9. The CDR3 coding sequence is TGTGCCACCCGGGACAGGGGTGTGGGTCAGCCCCAGCATTTT. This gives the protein CATRDRGVGQPQHF.

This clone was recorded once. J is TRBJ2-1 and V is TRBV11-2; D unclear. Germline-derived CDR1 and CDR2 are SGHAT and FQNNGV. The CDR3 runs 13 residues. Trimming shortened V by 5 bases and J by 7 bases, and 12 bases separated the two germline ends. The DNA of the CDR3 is TGTGCCAGCAGCCGAAGGAGCGATAATGAGCAGTTCTTC. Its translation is CASSRRSDNEQFF.

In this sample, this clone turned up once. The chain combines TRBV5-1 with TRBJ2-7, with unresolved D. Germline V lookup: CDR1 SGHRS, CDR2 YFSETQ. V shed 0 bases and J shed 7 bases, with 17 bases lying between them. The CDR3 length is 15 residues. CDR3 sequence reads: CASSLADSPPGEQYF. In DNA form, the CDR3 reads TGCGCCAGCAGCTTGGCTGATAGTCCCCCCGGGGAGCAGTACTTC.

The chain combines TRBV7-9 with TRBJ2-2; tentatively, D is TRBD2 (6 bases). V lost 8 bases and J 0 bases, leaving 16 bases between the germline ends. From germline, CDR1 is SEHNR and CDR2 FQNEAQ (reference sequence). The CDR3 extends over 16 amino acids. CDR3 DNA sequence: TGTGCCAGCTGCCAGCGGGCCTTTACGAACACCGGGGAGCTGTTTTTT. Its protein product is CASCQRAFTNTGELFF.

The CDR3 sequence: CASSDSFRPEQYF. The CDR3 DNA reads as TGTGCCAGCAGTGACTCGTTTCGTCCTGAGCAGTACTTC. The rearrangement uses TRBV6-4 and TRBJ2-7, with D unresolved. Germline V gene data show CDR1 as MRHNA and CDR2 as SNTAGT. The V end lost 0 bases, the J end lost 7 bases, and 10 bases lay between the germline ends. This CDR3 region has 13 residues.

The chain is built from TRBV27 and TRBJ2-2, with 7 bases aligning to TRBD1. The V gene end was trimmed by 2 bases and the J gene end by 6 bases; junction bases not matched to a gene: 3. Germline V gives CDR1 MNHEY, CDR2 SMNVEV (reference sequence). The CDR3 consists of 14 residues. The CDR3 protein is CASSLQGESGELFF. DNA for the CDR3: TGTGCCAGCAGTTTACAGGGGGAGTCCGGGGAGCTGTTTTTT.

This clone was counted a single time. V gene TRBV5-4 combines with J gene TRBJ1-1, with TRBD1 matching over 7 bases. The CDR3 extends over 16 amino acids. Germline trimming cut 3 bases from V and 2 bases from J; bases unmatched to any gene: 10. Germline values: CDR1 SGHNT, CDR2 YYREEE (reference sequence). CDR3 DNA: TGTGCCAGCAGCTCCCCGGGACAGATACTAAACACTGAAGCTTTCTTT. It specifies CASSSPGQILNTEAFF. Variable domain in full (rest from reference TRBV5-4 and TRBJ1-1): ETGVTQSPTHLIKTRGQQVTLRCSSQSGHNTVSWYQQALGQGPQFIFQYYREEENGRGNFPPRFSGLQFPNYSSELNVNALELDDSALYLCASSSPGQILNTEAFFGQGTRLTVV.

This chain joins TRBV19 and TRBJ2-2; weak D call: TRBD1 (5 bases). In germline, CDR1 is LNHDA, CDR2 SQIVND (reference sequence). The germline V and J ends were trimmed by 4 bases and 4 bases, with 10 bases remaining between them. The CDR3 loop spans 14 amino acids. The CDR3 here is CASSTAGSTGELFF. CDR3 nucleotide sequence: TGTGCCAGTAGTACCGCAGGGTCCACCGGGGAGCTGTTTTTT.

DNA of the CDR3: TGTGCCAGCAGTTACTCGTGGACAGCGTTCCCTGAAGCTTTCTTT. Its translation is CASSYSWTAFPEAFF. V and J are TRBV6-5 and TRBJ1-1; possibly TRBD1 for D (6 bases). Germline V lookup: CDR1 MNHEY, CDR2 SVGAGI. Trimming removed 0 bases from V and 6 bases from J, with 14 bases in between. The CDR3 is 15 amino acids.

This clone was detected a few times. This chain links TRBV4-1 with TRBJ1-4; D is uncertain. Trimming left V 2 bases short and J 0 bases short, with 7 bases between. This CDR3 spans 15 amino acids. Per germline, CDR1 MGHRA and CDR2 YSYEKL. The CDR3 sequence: CASSQRFATNEKLFF. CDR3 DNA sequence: TGCGCCAGCAGCCAACGGTTTGCAACTAATGAAAAACTGTTTTTT.

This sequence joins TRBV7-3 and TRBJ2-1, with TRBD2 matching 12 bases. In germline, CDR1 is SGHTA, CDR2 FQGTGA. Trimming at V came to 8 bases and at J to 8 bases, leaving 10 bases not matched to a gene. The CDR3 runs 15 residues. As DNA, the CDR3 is TGTGCCAGCTCACGACTAGCGGGAGACTTGGATGAGCAGTTCTTC. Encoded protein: CASSRLAGDLDEQFF.

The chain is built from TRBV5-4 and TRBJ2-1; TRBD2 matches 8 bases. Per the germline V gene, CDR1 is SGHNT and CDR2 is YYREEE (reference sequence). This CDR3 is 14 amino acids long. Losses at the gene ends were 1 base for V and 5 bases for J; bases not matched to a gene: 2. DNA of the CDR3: TGTGCCAGCAGCTTGAATAGCGGGGACAATGAGCAGTTCTTC. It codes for CASSLNSGDNEQFF.

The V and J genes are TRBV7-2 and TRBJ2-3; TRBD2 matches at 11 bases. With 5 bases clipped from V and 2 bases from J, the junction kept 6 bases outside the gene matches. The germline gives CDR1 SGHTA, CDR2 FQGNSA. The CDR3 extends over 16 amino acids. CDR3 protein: CASSLVAGGFTDTQYF. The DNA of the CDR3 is TGTGCCAGCAGCCTAGTAGCGGGAGGGTTCACAGATACGCAGTATTTT.

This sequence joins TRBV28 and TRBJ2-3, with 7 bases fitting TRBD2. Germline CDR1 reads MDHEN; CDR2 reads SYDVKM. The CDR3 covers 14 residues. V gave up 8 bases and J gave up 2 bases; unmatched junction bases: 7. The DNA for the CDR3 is TGTGCCAGCGCTCCGGGACTAAACACAGATACGCAGTATTTT. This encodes CASAPGLNTDTQYF.

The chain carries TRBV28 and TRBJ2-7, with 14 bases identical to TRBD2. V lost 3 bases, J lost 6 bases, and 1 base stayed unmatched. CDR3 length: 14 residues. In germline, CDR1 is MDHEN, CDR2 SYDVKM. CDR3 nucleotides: TGTGCCAGCAGTTTGGGACTAGCGGGAGTCGAGCAGTACTTC. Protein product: CASSLGLAGVEQYF.

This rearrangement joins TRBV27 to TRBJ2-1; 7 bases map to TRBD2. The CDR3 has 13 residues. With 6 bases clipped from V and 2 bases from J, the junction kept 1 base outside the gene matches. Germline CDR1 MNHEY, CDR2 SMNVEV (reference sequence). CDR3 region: CASRAGAYNEQFF. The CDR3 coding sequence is TGTGCCAGCAGGGCGGGAGCCTACAATGAGCAGTTCTTC.

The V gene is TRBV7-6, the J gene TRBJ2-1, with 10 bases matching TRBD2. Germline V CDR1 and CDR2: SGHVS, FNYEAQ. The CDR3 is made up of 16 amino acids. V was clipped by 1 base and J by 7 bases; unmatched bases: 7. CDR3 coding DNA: TGTGCCAGCAGCTTAGAGTCTAGCGGGAGTAAAAATGAGCAGTTCTTC. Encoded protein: CASSLESSGSKNEQFF.

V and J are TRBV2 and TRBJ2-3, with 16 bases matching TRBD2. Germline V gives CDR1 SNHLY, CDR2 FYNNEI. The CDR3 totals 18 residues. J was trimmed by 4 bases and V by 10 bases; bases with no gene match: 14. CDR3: CAKERTGTSGRASDTQYF. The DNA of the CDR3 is TGTGCCAAAGAGAGGACCGGGACTAGCGGGAGGGCCTCAGATACGCAGTATTTT.

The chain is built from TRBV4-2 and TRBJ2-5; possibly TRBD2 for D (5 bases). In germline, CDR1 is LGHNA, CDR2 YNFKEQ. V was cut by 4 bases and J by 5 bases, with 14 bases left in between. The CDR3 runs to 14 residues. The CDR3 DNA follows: TGTGCCAGCAGCCCCGGGCCGGGGTCGGAGACCCAGTACTTC. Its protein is CASSPGPGSETQYF.

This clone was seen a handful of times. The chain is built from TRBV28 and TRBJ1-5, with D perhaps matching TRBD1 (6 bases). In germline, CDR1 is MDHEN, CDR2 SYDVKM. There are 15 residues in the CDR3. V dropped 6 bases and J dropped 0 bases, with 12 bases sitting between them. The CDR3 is CASRITGNSNQPQHF. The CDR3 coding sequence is TGTGCCAGCAGGATAACAGGGAATAGCAATCAGCCCCAGCATTTT.

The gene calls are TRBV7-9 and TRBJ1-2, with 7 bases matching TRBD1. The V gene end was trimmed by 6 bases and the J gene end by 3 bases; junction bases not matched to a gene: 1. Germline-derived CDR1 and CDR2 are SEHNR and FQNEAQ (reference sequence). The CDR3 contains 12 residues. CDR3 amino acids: CASRGQYYGYTF. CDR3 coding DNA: TGTGCCAGCAGGGGACAGTACTATGGCTACACCTTC.

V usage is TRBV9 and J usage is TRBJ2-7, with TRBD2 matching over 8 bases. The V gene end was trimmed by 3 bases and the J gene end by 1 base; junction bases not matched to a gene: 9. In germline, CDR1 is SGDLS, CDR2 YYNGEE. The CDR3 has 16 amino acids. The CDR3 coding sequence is TGTGCCAGCAGCGCGGGGGGGGACGCCATTTCCTACGAGCAGTACTTC. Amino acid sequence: CASSAGGDAISYEQYF.

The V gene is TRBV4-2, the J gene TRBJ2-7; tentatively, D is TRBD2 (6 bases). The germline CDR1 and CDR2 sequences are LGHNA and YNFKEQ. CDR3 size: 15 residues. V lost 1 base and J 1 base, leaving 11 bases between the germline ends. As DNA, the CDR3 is TGTGCCAGCAGCCAAGCGGGAGATACGTCCTACGAGCAGTACTTC. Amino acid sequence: CASSQAGDTSYEQYF.

The CDR3 DNA reads as TGTGCCAGCAGCCCCGGGGGGGCTTACTACGAGCAGTACTTC. Protein sequence: CASSPGGAYYEQYF. The rearrangement links TRBV9 to TRBJ2-7, with TRBD2 matching 8 bases. The length of the CDR3 is 14 residues. CDR1 is SGDLS, CDR2 YYNGEE, per germline. V lost 4 bases, J lost 3 bases, and 6 bases stayed unmatched.

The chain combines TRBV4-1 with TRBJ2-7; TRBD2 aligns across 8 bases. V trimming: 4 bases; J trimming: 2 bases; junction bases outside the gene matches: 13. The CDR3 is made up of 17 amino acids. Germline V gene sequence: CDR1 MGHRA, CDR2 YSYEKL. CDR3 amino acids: CASSPSRMTSDPYEQYF. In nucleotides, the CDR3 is TGCGCCAGCAGCCCCAGCAGAATGACTAGCGACCCCTACGAGCAGTACTTC.

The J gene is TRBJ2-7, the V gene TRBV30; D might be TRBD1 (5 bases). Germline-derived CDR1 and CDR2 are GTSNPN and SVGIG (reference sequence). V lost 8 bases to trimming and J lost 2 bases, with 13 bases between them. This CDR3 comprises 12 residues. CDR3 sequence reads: CAADTSTYEQYF. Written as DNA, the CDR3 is TGTGCCGCGGACACCTCCACCTACGAGCAGTACTTC. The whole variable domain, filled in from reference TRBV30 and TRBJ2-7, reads SQTIHQWPATLVQPVGSPLSLECTVEGTSNPNLYWYRQAAGRGLQLLFYSVGIGQISSEVPQNLSASRPQDRQFILSSKKLLLSDSGFYLCAADTSTYEQYFGPGTRLTVT.

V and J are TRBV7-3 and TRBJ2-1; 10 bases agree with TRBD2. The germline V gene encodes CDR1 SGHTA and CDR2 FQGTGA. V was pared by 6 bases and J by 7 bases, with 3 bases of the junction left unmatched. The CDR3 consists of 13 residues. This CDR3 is CASRASGSNEQFF. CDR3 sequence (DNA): TGTGCCAGCAGGGCTAGCGGGAGTAATGAGCAGTTCTTC.